This T cell receptor beta chain was captured in a study of control samples from healthy donors and cancer patients. The germline V and J ends were trimmed by 5 bases and 0 bases, with 14 bases remaining between them. The germline CDR1 and CDR2 sequences are GTSNPN and SVGIG (reference sequence). The CDR3 runs 14 residues. The assay was immunoSEQ multiplex PCR, and TCRdb's table has in-frame clones only and misses some. The sample carries about 140,000 clones, around nine tenths recorded once. This chain uses TRBV30 with TRBJ2-7, with D hard to call. The TCR comes from a young woman in good health. Material for sequencing was blood. The CDR3 DNA reads as TGTGCCTGGGACAATACCGCCAACTCCTACGAGCAGTACTTC. Protein product: CAWDNTANSYEQYF.